Below are 24 T cell receptor beta chains sequenced from a single sample in a study of shared clonotypes between healthy human individuals. Repertoires were generated with immunoSEQ multiplex PCR, while TCRdb's copy carries only in-frame clones and drops some. The table includes 400,000 to 600,000 clones, 75% to 80% detected once. The sequenced sample consisted of PBMCs. Receptors were obtained from a woman between 40 and 50 years old in good health. Some clones in this sample may be carry-over from other donors' samples.

This clone was picked up a small number of times. The chain carries TRBV2 and TRBJ1-3, with 7 nucleotides matching TRBD1. This CDR3 is built from 15 residues. The germline CDR1 and CDR2 sequences are SNHLY and FYNNEI. V shed 4 bases and J 4 bases; nucleotides not matched to a gene: 7. The CDR3 protein is CASSGQQGRGNTIYF. The CDR3 DNA reads as TGTGCCAGCAGTGGCCAACAGGGGCGGGGAAACACCATATATTTT.

This rearrangement joins TRBV7-2 to TRBJ1-1, with D perhaps TRBD1 (5 bases). V was shortened by 10 bases and J by 3 bases, with 9 bases between the two germline ends. Germline CDR1 SGHTA, CDR2 FQGNSA. This CDR3 contains 11 residues. CDR3 in amino acids: CATRRDTEAFF. The CDR3 DNA sequence: TGTGCCACACGCAGGGACACTGAAGCTTTCTTT.

The chain uses TRBV19 and TRBJ2-1, with TRBD2 matching over 8 bases. Unmatched junction bases numbered 12, after V lost 3 bases and J lost 5 bases. CDR1 LNHDA and CDR2 SQIVND come from the germline V gene (reference sequence). CDR3 length equals 17 residues. The CDR3 bases are TGTGCCAGTAGTATTCGCCCTGGACTAGCCCCTCACAATGAGCAGTTCTTC. Translating it yields CASSIRPGLAPHNEQFF.

The chain carries TRBV14 and TRBJ2-2; the D gene is possibly TRBD2 (5 bases). Trimming stripped 4 bases from V and 2 bases from J, with 14 bases between. Looked up from germline, CDR1 is SGHDN and CDR2 is FVKESK. The CDR3 runs to 16 residues. This chain's CDR3 is CASSPPEGRNTGELFF. The CDR3 DNA reads TGTGCCAGCAGCCCCCCTGAGGGTCGTAACACCGGGGAGCTGTTTTTT.

V usage is TRBV9 and J usage is TRBJ1-1, with D uncertain. There are 14 residues in the CDR3. Germline CDR1 is SGDLS and CDR2 is YYNGEE. V shed 2 bases and J shed 0 bases, with 8 bases lying between them. The CDR3: CASSVIGMNTEAFF. DNA for the CDR3: TGTGCCAGCAGCGTTATCGGTATGAACACTGAAGCTTTCTTT.

This chain connects TRBV27 to TRBJ2-5; 8 bases are shared with TRBD1. Germline V gives CDR1 MNHEY, CDR2 SMNVEV (reference sequence). The CDR3 has 18 amino acids. The trim removed 3 bases at V and 1 base at J, leaving 13 bases unmatched. The CDR3 is CASSLRAGGWGFQETQYF. CDR3 sequence (DNA): TGTGCCAGCAGTTTGCGGGCAGGGGGCTGGGGGTTCCAAGAGACCCAGTACTTC.

The rearrangement joins TRBV5-8 to TRBJ2-2; no reliable D call. Germline values: CDR1 SGHTS, CDR2 YDEGEE. The CDR3 is 15 residues long. The ends were cut back, 7 bases at V and 1 base at J, with 14 bases in the middle. The CDR3 DNA reads TGTGCCAGCCCCCGCAGAGCTAGGAACACCGGGGAGCTGTTTTTT. It codes for CASPRRARNTGELFF.

This clone was seen just once. This rearrangement joins TRBV18 to TRBJ2-1, with 8 bases fitting TRBD1. The germline V gene has CDR1 KGHSH and CDR2 LQKENI. CDR3 length: 16 amino acids. Trimming took 4 bases from V and 3 from J; bases not matched to a gene: 8. The CDR3 region is CASSRDRDRLYNEQFF. CDR3 sequence (DNA): TGTGCCAGCTCACGAGACCGGGACAGGCTCTACAATGAGCAGTTCTTC.

This clone was observed a single time. V gene TRBV7-2 combines with J gene TRBJ1-2; D possibly corresponds to TRBD1 (5 bases). Germline CDR1 reads SGHTA; CDR2 reads FQGNSA. The ends were cut back, 0 bases at V and 2 bases at J, with 10 bases in the middle. The CDR3 is 15 amino acids. The DNA for the CDR3 is TGTGCCAGCAGCTTAGCCGCCGGGGGGAACTATGGCTACACCTTC. Its protein is CASSLAAGGNYGYTF.

This sequence joins TRBV29-1 and TRBJ2-1, with 13 nucleotides matching TRBD2. Germline V gives CDR1 SQVTM, CDR2 ANQGSEA. With V trimmed by 7 bases and J by 11 bases, 11 bases remained unmatched. There are 14 residues in the CDR3. The CDR3 here is CSAETSGRTGKQFF. CDR3 DNA sequence: TGCAGCGCAGAGACTAGCGGGAGGACGGGTAAGCAGTTCTTC.

The rearrangement joins TRBV28 to TRBJ2-2; 8 bases agree with TRBD1. Germline CDR1 MDHEN, CDR2 SYDVKM. The CDR3 covers 13 residues. After removal of 11 bases from V and 1 base from J, the junction contained 3 bases not matched to a gene. CDR3 nucleotide sequence: TGTGCCGCCGGGACAGGGAACACCGGGGAGCTGTTTTTT. Encoded protein: CAAGTGNTGELFF. Variable domain in full (rest from reference TRBV28 and TRBJ2-2): DVKVTQSSRYLVKRTGEKVFLECVQDMDHENMFWYRQDPGLGLRLIYFSYDVKMKEKGDIPEGYSVSREKKERFSLILESASTNQTSMYLCAAGTGNTGELFFGEGSRLTVL.

On this clone itself: A single base is all that separates this from a far larger clone, so a read error is likely. This rearrangement joins TRBV7-9 to TRBJ2-1, with TRBD2 as a possible D gene (5 bases). V was clipped by 5 bases and J by 5 bases, with 19 bases between them. Germline V CDR1 and CDR2: SEHNR, FQNEAQ (reference sequence). This CDR3 spans 16 amino acids. CDR3 in amino acids: CASSPGPLEGNNEQFF. CDR3 nucleotide sequence: TGTGCCAGCAGCCCCGGGCCGCTTGAGGGCAACAATGAGCAGTTCTTC.

The CDR3 here is CASRTDRGTDTQYF. CDR3 nucleotide sequence: TGTGCCAGCAGGACGGACAGGGGCACAGATACGCAGTATTTT. The V call is TRBV28, the J call TRBJ2-3; 8 bases match TRBD1. The J segment lost 1 base and the V segment lost 6 bases, leaving 3 bases of the junction unmatched. This CDR3 contains 14 residues. Per the germline V gene, CDR1 is MDHEN and CDR2 is SYDVKM. The variable domain in full, with the rest retrieved from reference TRBV28 and TRBJ2-3, is DVKVTQSSRYLVKRTGEKVFLECVQDMDHENMFWYRQDPGLGLRLIYFSYDVKMKEKGDIPEGYSVSREKKERFSLILESASTNQTSMYLCASRTDRGTDTQYFGPGTRLTVL.

This clone was recorded once. The chain carries TRBV5-6 and TRBJ2-5; 7 bases agree with TRBD2. Per the germline V gene, CDR1 is SGHDT and CDR2 is YYEEEE. The CDR3 contains 15 residues. The trim removed 0 bases at V and 5 bases at J, leaving 7 bases unmatched. Here the CDR3 reads CASSLEGRAVETQYF. The CDR3 region has the DNA TGTGCCAGCAGCTTGGAGGGGAGGGCCGTCGAGACCCAGTACTTC.

The DNA of the CDR3 is TGTGCCAGCAGCGCCGGGACTCAAGCCTACGAGCAGTACTTC. Amino acid sequence: CASSAGTQAYEQYF. V is TRBV6-1 and J is TRBJ2-7, with D possibly matching TRBD2 (6 bases). Germline lookup yields CDR1 MNHNS and CDR2 SASEGT. Trimming removed 6 bases at V and 2 bases at J, with 14 bases between. The CDR3 has 14 amino acids.

On this clone: Other DNA sequences in the same sample also yield this CDR3. The rearrangement joins TRBV7-9 to TRBJ1-3; maybe TRBD1 (6 bases). Germline CDR1 SEHNR, CDR2 FQNEAQ (reference sequence). The CDR3 loop spans 15 amino acids. The V gene lost 1 base and the J gene lost 0 bases, with 7 bases spanning the gap. The CDR3 is CASSLGTVSGNTIYF. The CDR3 region has the DNA TGTGCCAGCAGCTTAGGGACAGTCTCTGGAAACACCATATATTTT.

J is TRBJ1-2 and V is TRBV28; D remains unclear. The CDR3 sequence is 12 residues long. V was cut by 6 bases and J by 5 bases, with 10 bases left in between. CDR1 is MDHEN, CDR2 SYDVKM, per germline. For the CDR3, the DNA is TGTGCCAGCAGCCGATCCGGTTATGGCTACACCTTC. Translation: CASSRSGYGYTF.

The chain employs TRBV7-7 and TRBJ1-1; D ambiguous. Germline V CDR1 and CDR2: SSHAT, FNYEAQ (reference sequence). Trimming shortened V by 1 base and J by 10 bases, and 13 bases separated the two germline ends. This CDR3 contains 13 residues. Here the CDR3 reads CASSLEEGSRAFF. CDR3 nucleotides: TGTGCCAGCAGCTTAGAGGAGGGCTCTAGAGCTTTCTTT.

The chain has TRBV7-9 and TRBJ2-7; possibly TRBD1 or TRBD2 for D (5 bases each). V was clipped by 1 base and J by 4 bases, with 8 bases between them. The length of the CDR3 is 13 residues. Germline values: CDR1 SEHNR, CDR2 FQNEAQ (reference sequence). CDR3 in amino acids: CASSLGGTYEQYF. In DNA, the CDR3 is TGTGCCAGCAGCTTAGGTGGGACGTACGAGCAGTACTTC.

CDR3 in DNA: TGTGCCTGGACCAGGGGGAGAAACTATGGCTACACCTTC. This gives the protein CAWTRGRNYGYTF. The rearrangement uses TRBV30 and TRBJ1-2, with 7 bases that match TRBD1. After removal of 4 bases from V and 2 bases from J, the junction contained 4 bases not matched to a gene. Per germline, CDR1 GTSNPN and CDR2 SVGIG (reference sequence). This CDR3 spans 13 amino acids.

There are a few counts of this clone. Different DNA sequences within this sample yield the same CDR3. The rearrangement joins TRBV6-1 to TRBJ2-7; 9 bases line up with TRBD2. The CDR3 covers 15 residues. The ends lost 3 bases at V and 0 bases at J; junction bases unmatched: 3. Germline loops: CDR1 MNHNS, CDR2 SASEGT. Here the CDR3 reads CASSELAGPSYEQYF. The CDR3 region has the DNA TGTGCCAGCAGTGAGCTAGCGGGGCCCTCCTACGAGCAGTACTTC.

V gene TRBV2 combines with J gene TRBJ2-7, with 7 bases aligning to TRBD2. Germline-derived CDR1 and CDR2 are SNHLY and FYNNEI. The trim removed 4 bases at V and 7 bases at J, leaving 7 bases unmatched. The CDR3 extends over 13 amino acids. DNA for the CDR3: TGTGCCAGCAGTGTCGTGGGAGGGCCTGAGCAGTACTTC. Translated: CASSVVGGPEQYF.

This chain joins TRBV7-2 and TRBJ1-1; the D is unclear. There are 14 residues in the CDR3. CDR1 and CDR2 from the germline V gene are SGHTA and FQGNSA. V shed 8 bases and J shed 1 base, with 14 bases lying between them. Here the CDR3 reads CASGPQSRNTEAFF. Written as DNA, the CDR3 is TGTGCCAGCGGGCCCCAAAGCAGGAACACTGAAGCTTTCTTT.

The gene calls are TRBV20-1 and TRBJ2-7; maybe TRBD1 (5 bases). This CDR3 has 11 residues. V lost 4 bases to trimming and J lost 4 bases, with 8 bases between them. The germline CDR1 and CDR2 sequences are DFQATT and SNEGSKA (reference sequence). CDR3 amino acids: CSATSGYEQYF. DNA of the CDR3: TGCAGTGCTACCTCAGGGTACGAGCAGTACTTC.